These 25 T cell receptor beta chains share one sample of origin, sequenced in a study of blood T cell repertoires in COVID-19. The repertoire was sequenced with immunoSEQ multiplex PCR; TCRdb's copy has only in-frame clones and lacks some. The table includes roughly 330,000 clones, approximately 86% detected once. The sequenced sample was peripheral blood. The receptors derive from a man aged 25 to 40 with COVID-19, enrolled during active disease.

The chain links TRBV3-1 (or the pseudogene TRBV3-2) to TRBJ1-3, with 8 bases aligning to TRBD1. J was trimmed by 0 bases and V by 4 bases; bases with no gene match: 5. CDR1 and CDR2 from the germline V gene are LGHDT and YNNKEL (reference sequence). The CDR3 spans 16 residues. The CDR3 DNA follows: TGTGCCAGCAGCCCACCAGGGGGCTCCTCTGGAAACACCATATATTTT. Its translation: CASSPPGGSSGNTIYF.

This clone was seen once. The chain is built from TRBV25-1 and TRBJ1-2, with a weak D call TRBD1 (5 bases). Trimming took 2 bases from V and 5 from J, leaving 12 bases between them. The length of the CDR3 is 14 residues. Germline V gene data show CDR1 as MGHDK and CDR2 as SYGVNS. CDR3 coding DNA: TGTGCCAGCAGTGAAGGCGGGACGGTTTATGGCTACACCTTC. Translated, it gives CASSEGGTVYGYTF.

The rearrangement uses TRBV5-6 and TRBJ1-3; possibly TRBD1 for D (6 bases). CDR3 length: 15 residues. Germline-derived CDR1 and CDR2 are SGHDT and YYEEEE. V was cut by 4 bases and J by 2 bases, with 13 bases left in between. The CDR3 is CASSRDRFPGNTIYF. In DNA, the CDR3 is TGTGCCAGCAGCCGTGACAGGTTTCCTGGAAACACCATATATTTT.

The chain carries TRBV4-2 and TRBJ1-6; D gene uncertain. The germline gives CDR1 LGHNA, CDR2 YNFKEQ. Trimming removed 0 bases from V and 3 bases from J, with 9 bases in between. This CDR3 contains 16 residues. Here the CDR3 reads CASSQEEAFYNSPLHF. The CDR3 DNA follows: TGTGCCAGCAGCCAAGAAGAGGCTTTCTATAATTCACCCCTCCACTTT.

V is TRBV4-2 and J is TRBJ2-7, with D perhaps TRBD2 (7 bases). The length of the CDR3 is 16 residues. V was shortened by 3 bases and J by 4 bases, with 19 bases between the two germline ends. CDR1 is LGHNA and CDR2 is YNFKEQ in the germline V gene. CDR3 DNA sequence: TGTGCCAGCAGCCAGGATCTAACGGGGGGCTGGTACGAGCAGTACTTC. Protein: CASSQDLTGGWYEQYF.

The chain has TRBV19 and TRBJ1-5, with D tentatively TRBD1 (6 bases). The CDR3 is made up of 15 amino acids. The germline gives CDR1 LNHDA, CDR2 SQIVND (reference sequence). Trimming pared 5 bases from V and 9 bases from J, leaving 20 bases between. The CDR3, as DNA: TGTGCCAGTAGTGTCCACGGCCGGGACAACCTGCCCCAGCATTTT. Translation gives CASSVHGRDNLPQHF.

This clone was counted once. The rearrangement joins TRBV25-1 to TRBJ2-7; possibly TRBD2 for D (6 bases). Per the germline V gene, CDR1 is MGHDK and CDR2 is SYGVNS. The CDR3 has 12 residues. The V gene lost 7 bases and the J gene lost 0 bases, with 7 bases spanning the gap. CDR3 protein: CASTGVSYEQYF. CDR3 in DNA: TGTGCCAGCACGGGGGTCTCCTACGAGCAGTACTTC.

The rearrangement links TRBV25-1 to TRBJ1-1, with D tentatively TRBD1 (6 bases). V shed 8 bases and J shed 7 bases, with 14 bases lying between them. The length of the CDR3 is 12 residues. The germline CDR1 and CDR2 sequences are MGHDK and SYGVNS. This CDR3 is CASAGGFGEAFF. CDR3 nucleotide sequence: TGTGCCAGCGCGGGGGGCTTTGGTGAAGCTTTCTTT.

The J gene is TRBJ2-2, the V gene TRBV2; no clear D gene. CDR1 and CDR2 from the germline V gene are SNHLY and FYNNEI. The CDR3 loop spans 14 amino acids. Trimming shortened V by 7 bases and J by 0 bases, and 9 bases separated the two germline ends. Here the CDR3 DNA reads TGTGCCAGCATAGAGAGAGCGAACACCGGGGAGCTGTTTTTT. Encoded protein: CASIERANTGELFF.

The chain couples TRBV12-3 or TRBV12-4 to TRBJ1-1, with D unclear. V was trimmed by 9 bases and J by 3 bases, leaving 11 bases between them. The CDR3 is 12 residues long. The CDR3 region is CASISPDTEAFF. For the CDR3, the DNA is TGTGCCAGTATCTCCCCGGACACTGAAGCTTTCTTT.

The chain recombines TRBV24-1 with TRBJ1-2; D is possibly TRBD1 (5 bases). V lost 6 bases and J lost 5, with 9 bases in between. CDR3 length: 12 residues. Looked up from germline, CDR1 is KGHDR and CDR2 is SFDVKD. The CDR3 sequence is CATSSQGYGYTF. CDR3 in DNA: TGTGCCACCAGTTCTCAGGGTTATGGCTACACCTTC.

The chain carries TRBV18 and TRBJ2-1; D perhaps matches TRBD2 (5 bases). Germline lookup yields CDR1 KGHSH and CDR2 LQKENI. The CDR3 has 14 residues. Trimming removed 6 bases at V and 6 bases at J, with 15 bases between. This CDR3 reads CASSRADRANEQFF. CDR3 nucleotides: TGTGCCAGCTCGCGGGCCGATAGAGCCAATGAGCAGTTCTTC.

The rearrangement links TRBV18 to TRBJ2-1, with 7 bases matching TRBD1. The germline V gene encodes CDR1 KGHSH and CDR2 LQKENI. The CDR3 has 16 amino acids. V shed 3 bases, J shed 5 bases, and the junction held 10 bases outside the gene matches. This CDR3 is CASSPTTGRGHNEQFF. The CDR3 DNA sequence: TGTGCCAGCTCACCTACGACAGGGAGAGGGCACAATGAGCAGTTCTTC.

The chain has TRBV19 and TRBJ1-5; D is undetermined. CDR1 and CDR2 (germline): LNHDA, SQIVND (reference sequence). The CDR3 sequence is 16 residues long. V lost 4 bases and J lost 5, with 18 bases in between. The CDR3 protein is CASSTAKWRVDQPQHF. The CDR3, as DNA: TGTGCCAGTAGTACAGCTAAGTGGAGGGTAGATCAGCCCCAGCATTTT.

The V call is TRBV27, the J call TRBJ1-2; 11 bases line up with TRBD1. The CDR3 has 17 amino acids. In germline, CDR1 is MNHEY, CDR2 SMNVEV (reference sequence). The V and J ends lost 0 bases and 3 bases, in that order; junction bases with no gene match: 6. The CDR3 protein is CASSLSPGQGADYGYTF. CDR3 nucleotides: TGTGCCAGCAGTTTATCCCCAGGACAGGGGGCCGACTATGGCTACACCTTC.

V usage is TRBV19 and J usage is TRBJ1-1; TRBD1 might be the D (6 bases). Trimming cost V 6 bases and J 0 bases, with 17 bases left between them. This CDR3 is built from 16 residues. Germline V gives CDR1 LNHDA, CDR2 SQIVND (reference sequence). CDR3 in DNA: TGTGCCAGTAGATTGAGGACAGCCCTTATGAACACTGAAGCTTTCTTT. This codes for CASRLRTALMNTEAFF.

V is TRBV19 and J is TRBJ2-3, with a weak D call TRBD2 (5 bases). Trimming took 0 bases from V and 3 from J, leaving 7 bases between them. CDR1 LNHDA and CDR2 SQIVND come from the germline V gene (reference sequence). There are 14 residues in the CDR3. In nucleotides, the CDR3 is TGTGCCAGTAGTATAGAGAGGGCTACAGATACGCAGTATTTT. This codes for CASSIERATDTQYF.

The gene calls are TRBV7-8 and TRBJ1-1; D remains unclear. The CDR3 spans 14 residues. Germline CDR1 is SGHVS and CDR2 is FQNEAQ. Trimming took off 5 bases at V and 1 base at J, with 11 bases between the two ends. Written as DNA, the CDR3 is TGTGCCAGCAGCCGTAAACTCGGGAACACTGAAGCTTTCTTT. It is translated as CASSRKLGNTEAFF.

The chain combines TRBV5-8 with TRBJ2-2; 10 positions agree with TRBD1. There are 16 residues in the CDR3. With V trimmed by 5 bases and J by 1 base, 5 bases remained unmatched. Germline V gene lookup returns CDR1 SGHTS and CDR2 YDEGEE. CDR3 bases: TGTGCCAGCAGGCCGAGGACAGGGGGGAACACCGGGGAGCTGTTTTTT. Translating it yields CASRPRTGGNTGELFF. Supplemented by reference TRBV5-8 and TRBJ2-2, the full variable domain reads EAGVTQSPTHLIKTRGQQATLRCSPISGHTSVYWYQQALGLGLQFLLWYDEGEERNRGNFPPRFSGRQFPNYSSELNVNALELEDSALYLCASRPRTGGNTGELFFGEGSRLTVL.

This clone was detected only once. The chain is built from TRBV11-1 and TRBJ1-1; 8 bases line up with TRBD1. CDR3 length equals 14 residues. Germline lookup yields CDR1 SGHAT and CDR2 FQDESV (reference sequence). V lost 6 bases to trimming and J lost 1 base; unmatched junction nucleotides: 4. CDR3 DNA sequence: TGTGCCAGCAGTCAACAGGGGGGGAACACTGAAGCTTTCTTT. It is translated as CASSQQGGNTEAFF. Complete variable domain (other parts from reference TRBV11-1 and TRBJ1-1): EAEVAQSPRYKITEKSQAVAFWCDPISGHATLYWYRQILGQGPELLVQFQDESVVDDSQLPKDRFSAERLKGVDSTLKIQPAELGDSAMYLCASSQQGGNTEAFFGQGTRLTVV.

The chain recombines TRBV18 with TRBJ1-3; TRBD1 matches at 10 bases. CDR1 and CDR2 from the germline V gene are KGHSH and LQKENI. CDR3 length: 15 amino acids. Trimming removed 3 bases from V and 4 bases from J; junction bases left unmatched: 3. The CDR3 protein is CASSPDRGPGNTIYF. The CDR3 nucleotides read TGTGCCAGCTCACCTGACAGGGGGCCGGGAAACACCATATATTTT.

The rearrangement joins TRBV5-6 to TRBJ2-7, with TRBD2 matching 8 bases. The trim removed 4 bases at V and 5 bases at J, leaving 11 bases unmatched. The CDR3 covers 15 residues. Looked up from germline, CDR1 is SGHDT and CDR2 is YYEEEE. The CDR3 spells CASSAGTGLEDEQYF. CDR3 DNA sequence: TGTGCCAGCAGCGCAGGCACGGGACTAGAGGACGAGCAGTACTTC.

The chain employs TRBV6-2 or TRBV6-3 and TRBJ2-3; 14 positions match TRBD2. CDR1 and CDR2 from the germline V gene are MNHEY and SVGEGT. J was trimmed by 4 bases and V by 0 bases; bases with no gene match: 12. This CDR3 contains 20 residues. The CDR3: CASSYSISGRGLAGADTQYF. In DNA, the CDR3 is TGTGCCAGCAGTTACTCGATTTCGGGCCGGGGACTAGCGGGAGCAGATACGCAGTATTTT.

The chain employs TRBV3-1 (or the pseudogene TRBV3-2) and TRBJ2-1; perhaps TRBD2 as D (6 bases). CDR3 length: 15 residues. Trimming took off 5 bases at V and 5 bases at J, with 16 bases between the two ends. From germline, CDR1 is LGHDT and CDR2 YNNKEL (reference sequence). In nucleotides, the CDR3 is TGTGCCAGCAGCTCCGGGGGAGCGGGTGACAATGAGCAGTTCTTC. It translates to CASSSGGAGDNEQFF.

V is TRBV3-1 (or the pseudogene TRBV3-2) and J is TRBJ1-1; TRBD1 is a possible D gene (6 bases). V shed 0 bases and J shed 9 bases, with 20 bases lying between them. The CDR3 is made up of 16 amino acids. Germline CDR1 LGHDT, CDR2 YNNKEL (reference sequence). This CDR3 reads CASSQDSVGGPRKAFF. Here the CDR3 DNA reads TGTGCCAGCAGCCAAGATTCGGTGGGGGGGCCTCGAAAAGCTTTCTTT.